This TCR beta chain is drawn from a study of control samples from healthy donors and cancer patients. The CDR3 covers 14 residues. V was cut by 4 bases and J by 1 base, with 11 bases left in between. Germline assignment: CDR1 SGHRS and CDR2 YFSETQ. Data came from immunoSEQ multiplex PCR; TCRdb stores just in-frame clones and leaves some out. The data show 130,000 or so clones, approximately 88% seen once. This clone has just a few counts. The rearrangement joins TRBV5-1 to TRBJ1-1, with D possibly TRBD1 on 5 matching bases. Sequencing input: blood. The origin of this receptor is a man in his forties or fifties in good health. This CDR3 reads CASSGIDRNTEAFF. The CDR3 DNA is TGCGCCAGCAGCGGGATTGACAGGAACACTGAAGCTTTCTTT. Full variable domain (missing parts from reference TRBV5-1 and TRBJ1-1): KAGVTQTPRYLIKTRGQQVTLSCSPISGHRSVSWYQQTPGQGLQFLFEYFSETQRNKGNFPGRFSGRQFSNSRSEMNVSTLELGDSALYLCASSGIDRNTEAFFGQGTRLTVV.